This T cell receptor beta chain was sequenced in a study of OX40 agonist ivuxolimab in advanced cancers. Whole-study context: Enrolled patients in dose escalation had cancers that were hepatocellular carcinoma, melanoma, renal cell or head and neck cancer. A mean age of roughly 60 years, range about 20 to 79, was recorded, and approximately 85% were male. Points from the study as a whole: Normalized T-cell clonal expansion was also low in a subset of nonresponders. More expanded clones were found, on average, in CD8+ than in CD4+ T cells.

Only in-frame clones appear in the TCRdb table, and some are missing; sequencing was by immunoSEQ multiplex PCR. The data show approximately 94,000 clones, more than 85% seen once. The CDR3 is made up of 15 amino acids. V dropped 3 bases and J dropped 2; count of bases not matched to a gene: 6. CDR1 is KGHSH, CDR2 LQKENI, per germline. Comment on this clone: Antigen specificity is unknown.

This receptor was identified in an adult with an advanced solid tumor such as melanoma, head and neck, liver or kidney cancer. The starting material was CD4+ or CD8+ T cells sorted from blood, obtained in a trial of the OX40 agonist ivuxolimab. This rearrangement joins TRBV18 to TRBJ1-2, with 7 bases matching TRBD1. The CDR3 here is CASSPLQGPNYGYTF. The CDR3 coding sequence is TGTGCCAGCTCACCCCTACAGGGGCCGAACTATGGCTACACCTTC.